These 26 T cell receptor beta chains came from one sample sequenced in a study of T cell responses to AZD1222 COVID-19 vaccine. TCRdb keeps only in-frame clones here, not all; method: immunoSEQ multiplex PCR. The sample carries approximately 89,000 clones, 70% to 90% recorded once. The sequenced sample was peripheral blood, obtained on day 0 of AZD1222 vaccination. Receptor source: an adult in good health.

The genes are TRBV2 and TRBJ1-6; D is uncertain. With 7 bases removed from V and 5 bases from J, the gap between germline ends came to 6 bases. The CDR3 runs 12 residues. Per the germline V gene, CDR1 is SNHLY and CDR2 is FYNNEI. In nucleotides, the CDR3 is TGTGCCAGCACCCCAGATAATTCACCCCTCCACTTT. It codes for CASTPDNSPLHF.

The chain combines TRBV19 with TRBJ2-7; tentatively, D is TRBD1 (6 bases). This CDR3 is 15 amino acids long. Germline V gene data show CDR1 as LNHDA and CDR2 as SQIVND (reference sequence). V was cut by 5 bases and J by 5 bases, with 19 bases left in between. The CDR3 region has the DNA TGTGCCAGTAGTCCCACAGGATGGGGGCCCCACGAGCAGTACTTC. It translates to CASSPTGWGPHEQYF.

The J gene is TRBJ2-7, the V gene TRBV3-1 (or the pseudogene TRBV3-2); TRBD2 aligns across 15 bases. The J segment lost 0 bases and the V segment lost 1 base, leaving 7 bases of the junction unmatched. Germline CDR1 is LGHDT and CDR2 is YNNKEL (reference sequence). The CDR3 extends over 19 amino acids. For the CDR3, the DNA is TGTGCCAGCAGCCAAGGCGGGACTAGCGGGGGGCCGAGCTCCTACGAGCAGTACTTC. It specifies CASSQGGTSGGPSSYEQYF.

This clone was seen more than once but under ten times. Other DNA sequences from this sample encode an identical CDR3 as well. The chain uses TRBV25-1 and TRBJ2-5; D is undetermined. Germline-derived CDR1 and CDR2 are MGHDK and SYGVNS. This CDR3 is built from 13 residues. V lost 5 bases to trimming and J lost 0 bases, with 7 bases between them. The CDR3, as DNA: TGTGCCAGCAGTCGGCCCGACCAAGAGACCCAGTACTTC. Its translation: CASSRPDQETQYF.

CDR3: CASRITTGRSYNEQFF. DNA for the CDR3: TGTGCCAGCAGAATTACGACAGGGAGGTCCTACAATGAGCAGTTCTTC. The chain links TRBV6-6 to TRBJ2-1, with D perhaps TRBD1 (7 bases). CDR3 length equals 16 residues. The germline V gene has CDR1 MNHNY and CDR2 SVGAGI (reference sequence). Trimming shortened V by 6 bases and J by 1 base, and 16 bases separated the two germline ends.

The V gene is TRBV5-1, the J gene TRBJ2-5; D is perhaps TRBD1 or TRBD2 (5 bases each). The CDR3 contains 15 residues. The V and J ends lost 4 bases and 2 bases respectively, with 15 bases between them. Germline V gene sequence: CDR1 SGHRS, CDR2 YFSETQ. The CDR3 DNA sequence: TGCGCCAGCAGCAACCGCCAGGGACCTCAAGAGACCCAGTACTTC. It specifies CASSNRQGPQETQYF.

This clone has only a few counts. CDR3 in DNA: TGTGCCAGCAACAGGGATAGCAATCAGCCCCAGCATTTT. Encoded protein: CASNRDSNQPQHF. The chain recombines TRBV2 with TRBJ1-5, with D possibly TRBD1 on 6 matching bases. Germline V gene data show CDR1 as SNHLY and CDR2 as FYNNEI. This CDR3 has 13 residues. Trimming pared 7 bases from V and 0 bases from J, leaving 7 bases between.

DNA of the CDR3: TGTGCCAGCAGCGGAAGGACCACACCAACCCGAAAACTGTTTTTT. It encodes CASSGRTTPTRKLFF. This rearrangement joins TRBV3-1 (or the pseudogene TRBV3-2) to TRBJ1-4, with D uncertain. The germline V and J ends were trimmed by 5 bases and 10 bases, with 20 bases remaining between them. The CDR3 is 15 amino acids. The germline V gene encodes CDR1 LGHDT and CDR2 YNNKEL (reference sequence).

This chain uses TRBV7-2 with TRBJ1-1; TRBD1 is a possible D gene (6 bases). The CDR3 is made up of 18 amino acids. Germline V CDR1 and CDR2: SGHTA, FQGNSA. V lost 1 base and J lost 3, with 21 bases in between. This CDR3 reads CASSLGDRRGRKDTEAFF. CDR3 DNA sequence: TGTGCCAGCAGCTTAGGCGACAGGCGGGGTAGAAAGGACACTGAAGCTTTCTTT.

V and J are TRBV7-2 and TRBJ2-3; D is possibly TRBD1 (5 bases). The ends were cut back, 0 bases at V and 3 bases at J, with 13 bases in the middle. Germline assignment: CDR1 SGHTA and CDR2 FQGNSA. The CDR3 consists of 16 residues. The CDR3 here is CASSLANVRATDTQYF. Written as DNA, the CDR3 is TGTGCCAGCAGCTTAGCGAATGTCAGGGCGACAGATACGCAGTATTTT.

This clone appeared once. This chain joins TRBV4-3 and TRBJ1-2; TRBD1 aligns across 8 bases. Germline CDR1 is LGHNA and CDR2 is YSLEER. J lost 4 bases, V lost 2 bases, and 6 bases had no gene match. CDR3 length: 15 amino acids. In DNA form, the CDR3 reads TGCGCCAGCAGCCAAAATCAGGGGGCCGCCTATGGCTACACCTTC. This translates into CASSQNQGAAYGYTF.

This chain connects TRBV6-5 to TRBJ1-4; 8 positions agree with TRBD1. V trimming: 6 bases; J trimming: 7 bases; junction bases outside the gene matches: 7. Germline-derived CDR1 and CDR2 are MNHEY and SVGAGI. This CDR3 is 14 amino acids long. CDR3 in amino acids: CASRDRESGEKLFF. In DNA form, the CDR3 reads TGTGCCAGCAGGGACAGGGAATCGGGTGAAAAACTGTTTTTT.

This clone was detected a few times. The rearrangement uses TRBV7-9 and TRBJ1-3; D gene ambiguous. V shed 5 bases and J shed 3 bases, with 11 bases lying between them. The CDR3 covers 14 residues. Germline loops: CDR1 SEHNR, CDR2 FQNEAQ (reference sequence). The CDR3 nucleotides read TGTGCCAGCAGCCAGCCCGGCCTTGGAAACACCATATATTTT. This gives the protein CASSQPGLGNTIYF.

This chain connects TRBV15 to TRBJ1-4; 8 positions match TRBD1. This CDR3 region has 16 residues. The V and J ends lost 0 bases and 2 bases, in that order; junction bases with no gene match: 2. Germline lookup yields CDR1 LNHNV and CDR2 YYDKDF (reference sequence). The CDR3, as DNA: TGTGCCACCAGCAGAGATGGGACAGGCACTAATGAAAAACTGTTTTTT. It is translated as CATSRDGTGTNEKLFF. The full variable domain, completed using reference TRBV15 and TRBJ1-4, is DAMVIQNPRYQVTQFGKPVTLSCSQTLNHNVMYWYQQKSSQAPKLLFHYYDKDFNNEADTPDNFQSRRPNTSFCFLDIRSPGLGDTAMYLCATSRDGTGTNEKLFFGSGTQLSVL.

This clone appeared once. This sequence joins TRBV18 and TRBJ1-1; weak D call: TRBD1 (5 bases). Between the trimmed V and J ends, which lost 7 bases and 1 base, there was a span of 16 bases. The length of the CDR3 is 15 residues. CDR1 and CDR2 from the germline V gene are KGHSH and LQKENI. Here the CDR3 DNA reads TGTGCCAGCTTCACCCTAGGGGTCGGGAACACTGAAGCTTTCTTT. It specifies CASFTLGVGNTEAFF.

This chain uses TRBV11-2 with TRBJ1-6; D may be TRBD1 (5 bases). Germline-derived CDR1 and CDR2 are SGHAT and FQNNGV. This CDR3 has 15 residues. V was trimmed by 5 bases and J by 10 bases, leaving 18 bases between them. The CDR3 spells CASSADRGEGSPLHF. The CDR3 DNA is TGTGCCAGCAGCGCAGATCGGGGCGAAGGGTCACCCCTCCACTTT.

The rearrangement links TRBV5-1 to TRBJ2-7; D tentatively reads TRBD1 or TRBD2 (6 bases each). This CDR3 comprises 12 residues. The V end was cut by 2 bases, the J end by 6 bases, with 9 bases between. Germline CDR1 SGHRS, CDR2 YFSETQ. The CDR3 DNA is TGCGCCAGCAGCTTCGAGGGGGGCGAGCAGTACTTC. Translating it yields CASSFEGGEQYF.

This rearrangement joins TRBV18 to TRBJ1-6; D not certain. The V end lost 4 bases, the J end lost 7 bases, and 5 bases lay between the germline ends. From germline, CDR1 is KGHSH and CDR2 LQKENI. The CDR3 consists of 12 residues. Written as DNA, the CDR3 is TGTGCCAGCTCACGCGGGAATTCACCCCTCCACTTT. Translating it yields CASSRGNSPLHF.

CDR3 nucleotides: TGTGCCAGCAGCTTTTACTCTCCGGGACTCAGGGGCACAGATACGCAGTATTTT. Translating it yields CASSFYSPGLRGTDTQYF. The V gene is TRBV7-2, the J gene TRBJ2-3; TRBD2 might be the D (6 bases). This CDR3 spans 18 amino acids. CDR1 is SGHTA, CDR2 FQGNSA, per germline. The V and J ends lost 3 bases and 1 base respectively, with 20 bases between them.

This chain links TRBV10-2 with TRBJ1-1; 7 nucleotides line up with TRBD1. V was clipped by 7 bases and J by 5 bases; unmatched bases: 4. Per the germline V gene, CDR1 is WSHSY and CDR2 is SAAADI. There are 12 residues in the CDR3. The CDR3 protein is CASTLQGTEAFF. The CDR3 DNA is TGCGCCAGCACCCTACAGGGGACTGAAGCTTTCTTT.

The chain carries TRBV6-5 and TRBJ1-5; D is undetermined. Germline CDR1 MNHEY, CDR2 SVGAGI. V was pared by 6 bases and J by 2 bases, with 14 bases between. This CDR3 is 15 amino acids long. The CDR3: CASSPGVYGNQPQHF. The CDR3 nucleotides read TGTGCCAGCAGCCCCGGGGTTTATGGCAATCAGCCCCAGCATTTT.

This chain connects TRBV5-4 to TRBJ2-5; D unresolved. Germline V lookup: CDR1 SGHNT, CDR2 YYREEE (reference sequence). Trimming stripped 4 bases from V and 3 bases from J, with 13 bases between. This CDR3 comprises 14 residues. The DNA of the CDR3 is TGTGCCAGCAGCCCCTTCGGTGGAAAAGAGACCCAGTACTTC. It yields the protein CASSPFGGKETQYF.

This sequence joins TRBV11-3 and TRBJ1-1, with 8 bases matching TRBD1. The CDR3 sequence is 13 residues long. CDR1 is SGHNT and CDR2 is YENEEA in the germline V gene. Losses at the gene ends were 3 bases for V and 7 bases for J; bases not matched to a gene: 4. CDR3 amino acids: CASSLGGTGEAFF. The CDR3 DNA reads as TGTGCCAGCAGCTTGGGGGGGACAGGTGAAGCTTTCTTT.

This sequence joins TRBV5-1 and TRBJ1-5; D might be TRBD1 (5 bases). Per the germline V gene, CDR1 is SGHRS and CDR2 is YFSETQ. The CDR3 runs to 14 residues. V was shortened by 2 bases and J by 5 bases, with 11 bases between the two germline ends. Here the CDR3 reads CASSLGLTDQPQHF. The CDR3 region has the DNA TGCGCCAGCAGCTTAGGGTTGACAGATCAGCCCCAGCATTTT.

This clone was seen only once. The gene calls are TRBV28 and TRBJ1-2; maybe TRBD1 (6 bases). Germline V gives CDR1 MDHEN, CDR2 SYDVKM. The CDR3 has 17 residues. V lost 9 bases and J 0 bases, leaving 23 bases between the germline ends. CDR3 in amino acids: CASKNPIGQKSNYGYTF. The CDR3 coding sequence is TGTGCCAGTAAGAACCCTATTGGACAGAAATCTAACTATGGCTACACCTTC.

Here the CDR3 DNA reads TGTGCCAGCAGCTTGGAGGGTGGAACTCAGCCCCAGCATTTT. Amino acids: CASSLEGGTQPQHF. This sequence joins TRBV5-5 and TRBJ1-5; unclear D gene. Germline V gene data show CDR1 as SGHKS and CDR2 as YYEKEE (reference sequence). V shed 0 bases and J shed 6 bases, with 10 bases lying between them. There are 14 residues in the CDR3.